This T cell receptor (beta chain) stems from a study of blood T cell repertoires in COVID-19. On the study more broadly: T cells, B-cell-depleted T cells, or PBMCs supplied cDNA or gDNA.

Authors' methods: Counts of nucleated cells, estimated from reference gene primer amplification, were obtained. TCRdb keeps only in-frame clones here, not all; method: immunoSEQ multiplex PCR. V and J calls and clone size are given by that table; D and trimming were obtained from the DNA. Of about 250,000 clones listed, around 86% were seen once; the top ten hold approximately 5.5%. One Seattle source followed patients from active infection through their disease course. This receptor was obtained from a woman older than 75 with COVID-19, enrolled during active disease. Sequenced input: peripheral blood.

CDR3 bases: TGTGCCAGCAGTGCATCAGGGGTGGAAAACACCATATATTTT. This gives the protein CASSASGVENTIYF. The chain carries TRBV28 and TRBJ1-3; D is perhaps TRBD1 (6 bases). This CDR3 has 14 amino acids. Trimming pared 5 bases from V and 6 bases from J, leaving 14 bases between. Germline CDR1 and CDR2: MDHEN and SYDVKM. Full variable domain (rest looked up from reference TRBV28 and TRBJ1-3): DVKVTQSSRYLVKRTGEKVFLECVQDMDHENMFWYRQDPGLGLRLIYFSYDVKMKEKGDIPEGYSVSREKKERFSLILESASTNQTSMYLCASSASGVENTIYFGEGSWLTVV.